Detailed here is one T cell receptor beta chain. The source of the sample is a study of sequential checkpoint blockade in melanoma. Across the study: First-line arms were nivolumab then ipilimumab, or the reverse, randomized 1:1. After both sequences, patients received maintenance nivolumab.

Repertoires were generated with immunoSEQ multiplex PCR, while TCRdb's copy carries only in-frame clones and drops some. The sample lists 15,000 or so clones, approximately 74% seen once, with less than 30% in the top ten. The CDR3 is made up of 16 amino acids. J gave up 4 bases and V 3 bases, and 7 bases lay outside the gene matches. Germline CDR1 MNHEY, CDR2 SMNVEV (reference sequence). Treatment reported: randomized to nivolumab then ipilimumab (arm A) or the reverse (arm B). Patients had received no earlier DNA-damaging chemotherapy. From thawed PBMCs, live CD3+CD8+ cells negative for CD19 and CD56 were sorted.

The rearrangement links TRBV27 to TRBJ2-7; TRBD2 aligns across 12 bases. Sequencing used CD8+ T cells sorted from blood (inferred from file names), obtained from a patient given nivolumab and ipilimumab in sequence. This receptor was taken from a human donor with melanoma. The DNA for the CDR3 is TGTGCCAGCAGTTTGTCGCTAGCGGGAGGGCCGTACGAGCAGTACTTC. It codes for CASSLSLAGGPYEQYF.